This section outlines one TCR beta chain sequence together with its context. This entry belongs to a study of blood T cell repertoires in COVID-19. Germline CDR1 KGHSH, CDR2 LQKENI. Between the trimmed V and J ends, which lost 10 bases and 10 bases, there was a span of 20 bases. This CDR3 has 14 amino acids. In the original workflow: Scientists estimated how many nucleated cells there were by amplifying reference gene primers. Sequenced by immunoSEQ multiplex PCR; TCRdb stores in-frame clones only, minus some. V, J and clone size derive from that table, while D and trimming were established from the DNA sequence. The sample yields 84,000 or so clones, about 83% seen once.

What was sequenced was peripheral blood. This sequence joins TRBV18 and TRBJ1-6; TRBD1 might be the D (6 bases). The TCR sequence derives from a woman older than 75 with acute or convalescent COVID-19. The CDR3 loop reads CATTTQGPNSPLHF. For the CDR3, the DNA is TGTGCCACCACAACACAGGGTCCGAACTCACCCCTCCACTTT.